The source of this T cell receptor (beta chain) is a study of control samples from healthy donors and cancer patients. This clone was counted once. Some clones are missing from TCRdb's copy, which holds only in-frame ones; the method was immunoSEQ multiplex PCR. There are approximately 150,000 clones in the sample; under 95% occur only once, and roughly 5.7% lies in the top ten. Material: blood. The receptor was isolated from a man between 18 and 35 years old in good health.

CDR3 in amino acids: CASSFWNRGTQETQYF. CDR3 nucleotides: TGTGCCAGCAGCTTTTGGAACAGGGGAACCCAAGAGACCCAGTACTTC. The rearrangement uses TRBV11-2 and TRBJ2-5, with 7 bases fitting TRBD1. Germline V CDR1 and CDR2: SGHAT, FQNNGV. The CDR3 loop spans 16 amino acids. V trimming: 3 bases; J trimming: 1 base; junction bases outside the gene matches: 8.